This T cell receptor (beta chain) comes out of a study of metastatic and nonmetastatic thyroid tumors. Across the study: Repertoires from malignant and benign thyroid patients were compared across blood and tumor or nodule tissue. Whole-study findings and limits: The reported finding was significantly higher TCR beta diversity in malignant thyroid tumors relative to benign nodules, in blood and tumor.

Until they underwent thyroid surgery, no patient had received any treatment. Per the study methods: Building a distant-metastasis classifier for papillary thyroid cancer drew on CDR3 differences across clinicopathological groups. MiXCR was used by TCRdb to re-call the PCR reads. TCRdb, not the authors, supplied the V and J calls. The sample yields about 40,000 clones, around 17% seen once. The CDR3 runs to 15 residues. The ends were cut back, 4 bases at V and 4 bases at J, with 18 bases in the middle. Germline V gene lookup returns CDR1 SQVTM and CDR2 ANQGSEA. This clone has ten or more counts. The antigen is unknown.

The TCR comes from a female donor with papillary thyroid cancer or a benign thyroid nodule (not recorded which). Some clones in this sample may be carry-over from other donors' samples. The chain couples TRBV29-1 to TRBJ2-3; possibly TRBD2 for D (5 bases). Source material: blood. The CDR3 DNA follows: TGCAGCGTTGTTCGGGCCAGGTGGCGGGCAGATACGCAGTATTTT. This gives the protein CSVVRARWRADTQYF.